Sequencing of this TCR beta chain was carried out in a study of blood T cell repertoires in COVID-19. At the level of the study: The origin of the acute and convalescent COVID-19 samples was the United States, Italy and Spain. The analysed material was cDNA or gDNA that came from T cells, B-cell-depleted T cells, or PBMCs.

Germline lookup yields CDR1 SGHRS and CDR2 YFSETQ. This CDR3 has 14 residues. V gave up 0 bases and J gave up 5 bases; unmatched junction bases: 0. Per the original methods: Reference gene primer amplification yielded estimated nucleated cell counts. Some clones are missing from TCRdb's copy, which holds only in-frame ones; the method was immunoSEQ multiplex PCR. For V, J and clone size, that table is used; D and trimming come from the DNA. This table has some 160,000 clones, about 80% appearing once. The sample comprised peripheral blood. The chain has TRBV5-1 and TRBJ2-7, with TRBD2 matching 12 bases. This clonotype was sampled from a human donor in a cohort sampled during active COVID-19. The CDR3 DNA reads as TGCGCCAGCAGCTTGGGACTAGCGGGGGACGAGCAGTACTTC. Translation: CASSLGLAGDEQYF.